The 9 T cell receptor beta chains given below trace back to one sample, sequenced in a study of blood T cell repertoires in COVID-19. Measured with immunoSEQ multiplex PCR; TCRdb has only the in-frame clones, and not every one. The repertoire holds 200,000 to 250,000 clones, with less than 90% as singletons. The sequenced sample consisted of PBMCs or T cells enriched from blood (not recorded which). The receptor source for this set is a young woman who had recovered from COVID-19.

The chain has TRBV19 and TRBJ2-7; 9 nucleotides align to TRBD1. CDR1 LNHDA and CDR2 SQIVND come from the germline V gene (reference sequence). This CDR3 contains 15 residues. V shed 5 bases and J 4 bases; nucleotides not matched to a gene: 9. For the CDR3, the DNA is TGTGCCAGTAGTTTTTCCGGGACAGGGTTTTACGAGCAGTACTTC. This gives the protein CASSFSGTGFYEQYF.

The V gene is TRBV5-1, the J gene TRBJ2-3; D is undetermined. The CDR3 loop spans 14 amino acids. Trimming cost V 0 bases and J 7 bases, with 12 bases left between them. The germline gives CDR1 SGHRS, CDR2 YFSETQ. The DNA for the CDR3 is TGCGCCAGCAGCTTGGTACCAAACGAGAATACGCAGTATTTT. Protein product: CASSLVPNENTQYF.

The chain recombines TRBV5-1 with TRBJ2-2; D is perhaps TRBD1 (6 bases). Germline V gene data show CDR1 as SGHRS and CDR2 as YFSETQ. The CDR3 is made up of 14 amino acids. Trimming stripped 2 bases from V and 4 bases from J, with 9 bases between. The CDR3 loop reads CASSFLDSTGELFF. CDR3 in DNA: TGCGCCAGCAGCTTCTTGGACAGCACCGGGGAGCTGTTTTTT. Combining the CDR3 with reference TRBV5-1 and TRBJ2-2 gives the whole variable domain KAGVTQTPRYLIKTRGQQVTLSCSPISGHRSVSWYQQTPGQGLQFLFEYFSETQRNKGNFPGRFSGRQFSNSRSEMNVSTLELGDSALYLCASSFLDSTGELFFGEGSRLTVL.

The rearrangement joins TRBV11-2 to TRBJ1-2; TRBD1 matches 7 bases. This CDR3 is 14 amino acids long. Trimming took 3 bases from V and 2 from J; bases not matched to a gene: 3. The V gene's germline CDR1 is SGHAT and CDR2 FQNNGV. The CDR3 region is CASSFTGANYGYTF. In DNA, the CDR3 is TGTGCCAGCAGCTTCACAGGGGCAAACTATGGCTACACCTTC.

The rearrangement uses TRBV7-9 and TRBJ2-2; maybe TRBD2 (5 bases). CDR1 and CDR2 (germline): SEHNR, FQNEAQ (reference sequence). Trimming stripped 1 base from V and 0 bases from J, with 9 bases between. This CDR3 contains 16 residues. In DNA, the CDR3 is TGTGCCAGCAGCTTAGGTAACGGGGCGAACACCGGGGAGCTGTTTTTT. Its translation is CASSLGNGANTGELFF. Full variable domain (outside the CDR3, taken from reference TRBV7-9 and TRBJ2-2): DTGVSQNPRHKITKRGQNVTFRCDPISEHNRLYWYRQTLGQGPEFLTYFQNEAQLEKSRLLSDRFSAERPKGSFSTLEIQRTEQGDSAMYLCASSLGNGANTGELFFGEGSRLTVL.

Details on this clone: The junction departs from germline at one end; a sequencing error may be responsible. The CDR3 here is CASSFQVGDTHQYF. CDR3 DNA sequence: TGTGCTAGCAGCTTCCAAGTCGGGGACACCCACCAGTATTTT. The chain uses TRBV7-7 and TRBJ2-3, with D perhaps TRBD1 (6 bases). This CDR3 contains 14 residues. Germline lookup yields CDR1 SSHAT and CDR2 FNYEAQ (reference sequence).

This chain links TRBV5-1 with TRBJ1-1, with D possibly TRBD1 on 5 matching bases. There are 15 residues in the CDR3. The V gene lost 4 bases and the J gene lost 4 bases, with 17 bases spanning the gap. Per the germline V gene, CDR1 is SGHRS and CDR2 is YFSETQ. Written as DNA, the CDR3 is TGCGCCAGCAGCAACACCGGGGGAGGTCCCACTGAAGCTTTCTTT. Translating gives CASSNTGGGPTEAFF.

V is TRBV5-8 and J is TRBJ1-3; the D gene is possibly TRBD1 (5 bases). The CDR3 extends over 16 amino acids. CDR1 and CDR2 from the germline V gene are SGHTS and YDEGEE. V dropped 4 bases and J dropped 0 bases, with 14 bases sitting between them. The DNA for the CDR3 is TGTGCCAGCAGCCTATCCAGACAGACCTCTGGAAACACCATATATTTT. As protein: CASSLSRQTSGNTIYF.

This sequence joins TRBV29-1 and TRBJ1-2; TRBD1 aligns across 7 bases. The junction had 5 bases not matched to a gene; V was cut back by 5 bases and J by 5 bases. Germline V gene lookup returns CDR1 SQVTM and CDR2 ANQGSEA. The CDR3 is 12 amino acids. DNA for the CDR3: TGCAGCGTTCCTACAGGGGTATATGGCTACACCTTC. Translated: CSVPTGVYGYTF.